These 14 T cell receptor beta chains originate from one sample sequenced in a study of blood T cell repertoires in COVID-19. Clones were sequenced by immunoSEQ multiplex PCR, and TCRdb holds only the in-frame ones, with some missing. Seen here are about 150,000 clones, 80% observed once, and the top ten hold 0.5% to 0.65%. The sample taken for sequencing was peripheral blood. The origin of the receptors is a man aged 55 to 69 with acute or convalescent COVID-19.

The chain recombines TRBV5-1 with TRBJ2-5; 8 bases are a match to TRBD2. Germline values: CDR1 SGHRS, CDR2 YFSETQ. CDR3 size: 14 residues. The V gene end was trimmed by 0 bases and the J gene end by 3 bases; junction bases not matched to a gene: 1. The CDR3 here is CASSLDGREETQYF. The CDR3 coding sequence is TGCGCCAGCAGCTTGGACGGGAGGGAAGAGACCCAGTACTTC.

The V and J genes are TRBV6-5 and TRBJ2-3, with 7 bases matching TRBD2. Trimming removed 8 bases from V and 5 bases from J; junction bases left unmatched: 13. CDR3 length equals 15 residues. Looked up from germline, CDR1 is MNHEY and CDR2 is SVGAGI. The CDR3 reads CASLRREEYEDTQYF. CDR3 coding DNA: TGTGCCAGCCTGAGACGGGAGGAGTATGAAGATACGCAGTATTTT.

The V gene is TRBV12-3 or TRBV12-4, the J gene TRBJ2-1, with a weak D call TRBD2 (5 bases). This CDR3 has 13 amino acids. V lost 5 bases and J 7 bases, leaving 12 bases between the germline ends. The CDR3 region is CASSTSRGNEQFF. The CDR3 DNA is TGTGCCAGCAGTACCTCGCGAGGGAATGAGCAGTTCTTC.

The chain has TRBV3-1 (or the pseudogene TRBV3-2) and TRBJ2-7, with D maybe TRBD1 (6 bases). The germline gives CDR1 LGHDT, CDR2 YNNKEL (reference sequence). The CDR3 covers 13 residues. The V end lost 4 bases, the J end lost 7 bases, and 14 bases lay between the germline ends. CDR3 loop: CASSRDTRIEQYF. DNA for the CDR3: TGTGCCAGCAGCCGGGACACCCGTATAGAGCAGTACTTC.

V and J are TRBV6-2 or TRBV6-3 and TRBJ2-7; possible D gene TRBD1, 6 bases. The germline gives CDR1 MNHEY, CDR2 SVGEGT. V shed 4 bases and J shed 2 bases, with 12 bases lying between them. The CDR3 extends over 14 amino acids. The CDR3 loop is CASSWTVQTYEQYF. As DNA, the CDR3 is TGTGCCAGCAGTTGGACAGTTCAAACCTACGAGCAGTACTTC.

The CDR3 region has the DNA TGTGCCAGCAGCCCCACCTCCTCTCGGGGGGGCCGGGAGACCCAGTACTTC. Protein product: CASSPTSSRGGRETQYF. The chain is built from TRBV9 and TRBJ2-5; 8 nucleotides match TRBD2. CDR3 length equals 17 residues. Germline trimming cut 4 bases from V and 5 bases from J; bases unmatched to any gene: 16. CDR1 is SGDLS, CDR2 YYNGEE, per germline.

The chain is built from TRBV6-5 and TRBJ1-2, with D tentatively TRBD1 (5 bases). V lost 4 bases, J lost 8 bases, and 17 bases lay in between. The CDR3 has 14 residues. CDR1 and CDR2 from the germline V gene are MNHEY and SVGAGI. Here the CDR3 DNA reads TGTGCCAGCAGTTTCTACCAGGGCGGGGAGGGCTACACCTTC. This encodes CASSFYQGGEGYTF.

The CDR3: CASDPLGNRYNEQFF. The CDR3 DNA sequence: TGTGCCAGCGACCCTTTAGGTAACAGGTACAATGAGCAGTTCTTC. The J gene is TRBJ2-1, the V gene TRBV5-5; D possibly corresponds to TRBD1 (5 bases). The CDR3 spans 15 residues. V lost 7 bases, J lost 4 bases, and 18 bases lay in between. Germline values: CDR1 SGHKS, CDR2 YYEKEE (reference sequence).

This clone was observed a handful of times. V usage is TRBV6-5 and J usage is TRBJ1-2; 8 bases line up with TRBD1. Germline-derived CDR1 and CDR2 are MNHEY and SVGAGI. The CDR3 is 13 amino acids. The V and J ends lost 4 bases and 8 bases, in that order; junction bases with no gene match: 6. The DNA for the CDR3 is TGTGCCAGCAGTTTGGGACAGGCCAGAGGCTACACCTTC. Translating gives CASSLGQARGYTF.

The CDR3 sequence is CASSSSEGNTIYF. DNA of the CDR3: TGTGCCAGCAGCTCTTCCGAGGGAAACACCATATATTTT. V is TRBV9 and J is TRBJ1-3; D ambiguous. Germline V lookup: CDR1 SGDLS, CDR2 YYNGEE. Trimming removed 4 bases at V and 4 bases at J, with 9 bases between. This CDR3 is 13 amino acids long.

The chain joins TRBV5-1 to TRBJ2-7, with 10 bases aligning to TRBD2. The germline V gene encodes CDR1 SGHRS and CDR2 YFSETQ. This CDR3 has 18 amino acids. V lost 7 bases, J lost 0 bases, and 16 bases stayed unmatched. For the CDR3, the DNA is TGCGCCAGCGCGAGGACTGTAGCGGGGGGCCTTAGCTCCTACGAGCAGTACTTC. Residues: CASARTVAGGLSSYEQYF.

J is TRBJ2-3 and V is TRBV4-2; the match to TRBD2 covers 12 bases. Germline V gives CDR1 LGHNA, CDR2 YNFKEQ. The CDR3 extends over 17 amino acids. Germline trimming cut 4 bases from V and 2 bases from J; bases unmatched to any gene: 7. This chain's CDR3 is CASSPSTSGGFTDTQYF. The CDR3 region has the DNA TGTGCCAGCAGCCCATCGACTAGCGGGGGATTCACAGATACGCAGTATTTT.

This clone was seen just once. The chain carries TRBV6-5 and TRBJ1-2; no firm D call. The germline V gene has CDR1 MNHEY and CDR2 SVGAGI. The CDR3 consists of 15 residues. With 2 bases removed from V and 5 bases from J, the gap between germline ends came to 15 bases. DNA of the CDR3: TGTGCCAGCAGTTACGACATGACTGGAGGGTATGGCTACACCTTC. Translated: CASSYDMTGGYGYTF.

The CDR3 is CASSPYSGSLYEQFF. DNA for the CDR3: TGTGCCAGTAGTCCCTATAGCGGGAGTCTATATGAGCAGTTCTTC. This chain links TRBV19 with TRBJ2-1; 9 bases line up with TRBD2. The CDR3 contains 15 residues. V shed 5 bases, J shed 8 bases, and the junction held 10 bases outside the gene matches. Germline loops: CDR1 LNHDA, CDR2 SQIVND (reference sequence).